The rows below give T cell receptor beta chains drawn from one sample of a study of CD8+ T cells in alopecia areata. The repertoire was sequenced with immunoSEQ multiplex PCR; TCRdb's copy has only in-frame clones and lacks some. Of more than 100,000 clones listed, about 50% were seen once; the top ten hold around 0.46%. This sample comprised CD4+ T cells sorted from blood, obtained at week 4, from a patient treated with tofacitinib. The receptors stem from a human donor with alopecia areata. Both conserved end residues are part of each CDR3. A D gene is named only where the DNA matches it firmly. Size values are once, few and many counts, or a class for expanded clones, and some rows have none.

cdr3_length,d_call,v_call,clone_size,j_call,cdr3_nt,cdr3_aa
10,.,TRBV2,.,TRBJ1-1,TGTGCCAGCTTGGACACTGAAGCTTTCTTT,CASLDTEAFF
13,.,TRBV10-3,few,TRBJ1-1,TGTGCCATCAGTGAGCGGGGGTACACTGAAGCTTTCTTT,CAISERGYTEAFF
15,.,TRBV18,many,TRBJ1-2,TGTGCCAGCTCACCACCGGTACAGAGGACTTATGGCTACACCTTC,CASSPPVQRTYGYTF
14,.,TRBV27,.,TRBJ1-5,TGTGCCAGCAGTTTTGTAGGGGGCAATCAGCCCCAGCATTTT,CASSFVGGNQPQHF
14,.,TRBV6-6,few,TRBJ1-2,TGTGCCAGCAGTTACAGCGGGTCTAACTATGGCTACACCTTC,CASSYSGSNYGYTF
10,.,TRBV29-1,.,TRBJ2-7,TGCAGCGCCGGAGACTACGAGCAGTACTTC,CSAGDYEQYF
12,.,TRBV9,once,TRBJ2-3,TGTGCCAGCAGCCCCAGCCCCGATACGCAGTATTTT,CASSPSPDTQYF
14,.,TRBV4-1,.,TRBJ2-6,TGCGCCAGCAGCCAAGATTTGAGGGTCGGGGTCCTGACTTTC,CASSQDLRVGVLTF
16,.,TRBV5-4,.,TRBJ2-1,TGTGCCACCATCGAAGGGGCACCCAGCTCCTACAATGAGCAGTTCTTC,CATIEGAPSSYNEQFF
18,.,TRBV27,few,TRBJ1-5,TGTGCCAGCAGTTCGATTAAAGAGGGCTCTTATAGCAATCAGCCCCAGCATTTT,CASSSIKEGSYSNQPQHF
13,.,TRBV7-2,.,TRBJ2-1,TGTGCCAGCAGCTTAAGTAGCGCGGGTGAGCAGTTCTTC,CASSLSSAGEQFF
11,.,TRBV20-1,few,TRBJ2-1,TGCAGTACAACGACAGACAATGAGCAGTTCTTC,CSTTTDNEQFF
11,.,TRBV29-1,few,TRBJ2-7,TGCAGCGTTGACAACAGATACGAGCAGTACTTC,CSVDNRYEQYF
16,.,TRBV30,.,TRBJ2-1,TGTGCCTGTTCATTGATCGGGGCTAGCTCCTACAATGAGCAGTTCTTC,CACSLIGASSYNEQFF
13,.,TRBV30,few,TRBJ2-1,TGTGCCTGGAGTGCCAATCAAGGGAGTAGGCAGTTCTTC,CAWSANQGSRQFF
12,.,TRBV30,once,TRBJ2-1,TGTGCCTGGACACTAGCTAGAAATGAGCAGTTCTTC,CAWTLARNEQFF
14,TRBD1,TRBV29-1,.,TRBJ2-7,TGCAGCGCCTCATCCGGGACAGCTGCTAGGGTGCAGTACTTC,CSASSGTAARVQYF
15,.,TRBV7-9,few,TRBJ1-1,TGTGCCAGCAGCTTAAGCTCAACCGCGAGGGTCGAAGCTTTCTTT,CASSLSSTARVEAFF
13,TRBD2,TRBV29-1,.,TRBJ2-4,TGCAGCGCGAGCGGGACGGTGGGGAACATTCAGTACTTC,CSASGTVGNIQYF
15,TRBD1,TRBV9,.,TRBJ1-1,TGTGCCAGCAGCTTGGGACAGGGGAGTAGCACTGAAGCTTTCTTT,CASSLGQGSSTEAFF
16,.,TRBV7-9,.,TRBJ2-3,TGTGCCAGCAGCTTAGATGTTAGCGGCAACACAGATACGCAGTATTTT,CASSLDVSGNTDTQYF
14,TRBD1,TRBV30,.,TRBJ1-4,TGTGCCTGGAGTGTTGGGACAGGCGTTGAAAAACTGTTTTTT,CAWSVGTGVEKLFF
14,TRBD1,TRBV30,.,TRBJ2-2,TGTGCCCGCTCAAGAAGGGGGCTAACCGGGGAGCTGTTTTTT,CARSRRGLTGELFF
15,.,TRBV7-2,few,TRBJ2-7,TGTGCCAGCAGCTTAGTTAGGGGCAGGGCCGGGGAGCAGTACTTC,CASSLVRGRAGEQYF
13,.,TRBV30,.,TRBJ1-2,TGTGCCTGGAGTGAACAGGGAATAGGTGGCTACACCTTC,CAWSEQGIGGYTF
13,TRBD1,TRBV7-3,.,TRBJ2-1,TGTGCCAGCAGTGCGTGGGACAGGGATGAGCAGTTCTTC,CASSAWDRDEQFF
19,TRBD2,TRBV5-4,.,TRBJ2-6,TGTGCCAGCAGCTTCCCGGGACTAGCGGGAGGCTCTGGGGCCAACGTCCTGACTTTC,CASSFPGLAGGSGANVLTF
12,TRBD1,TRBV25-1,.,TRBJ2-7,TGTGCCAGCAACAGGGGGCCGCACGAGCAGTACTTC,CASNRGPHEQYF
13,.,TRBV30,.,TRBJ1-2,TGTGCCTGGAGCAACGGGGGTTCCTATGGCTACACCTTC,CAWSNGGSYGYTF
15,.,TRBV4-2,.,TRBJ2-5,TGTGCCAGCAGCCAAGGGGACGCTCCCTCCGAGACCCAGTACTTC,CASSQGDAPSETQYF
14,.,TRBV27,.,TRBJ1-1,TGTGCCAGCAGTTTGCAAGGGATCCCTAAAGAAGCTTTCTTT,CASSLQGIPKEAFF
14,.,TRBV2,.,TRBJ1-2,TGTGCCAGCAGTGAAGAGTACGGACGCTATGGCTACACCTTC,CASSEEYGRYGYTF
17,TRBD2,TRBV7-3,.,TRBJ2-3,TGTGCCAGCAGCTTAGTCAGGACTAGCGGGGGCACAGATACGCAGTATTTT,CASSLVRTSGGTDTQYF
10,.,TRBV6-1,few,TRBJ2-2,TGTGCCGGTGGGCGGAGGGAGCTGTTTTTT,CAGGRRELFF
12,.,TRBV27,.,TRBJ1-2,TGTGCCAGCAGTTTACCCCCCGGTGGCTACACCTTC,CASSLPPGGYTF
15,.,TRBV30,few,TRBJ1-3,TGTGCCTGGGACCCCGGGACATACTCTGGGAACACCATATATTTT,CAWDPGTYSGNTIYF
14,.,TRBV6-5,.,TRBJ2-7,TGTGCCAGCAGTGAGGGTCAGAACCCCTACGAGCAGTACTTC,CASSEGQNPYEQYF
16,.,TRBV10-3,.,TRBJ2-3,TGTGCCATCAGTGAGTCGAGTAGCGGAGGCACAGATACGCAGTATTTT,CAISESSSGGTDTQYF
11,.,TRBV18,few,TRBJ2-7,TGTGCCAGCTCACCGAACCGCGAGCAGTACTTC,CASSPNREQYF
15,.,TRBV30,.,TRBJ2-1,TGTGCCCTGAGAGGGACCCCCCTTTCCTACAATGAGCAGTTCTTC,CALRGTPLSYNEQFF
15,TRBD2,TRBV7-2,.,TRBJ2-1,TGTGCCAGCAGCCCGGGACTAGCGGGGGCAAGTCAGCAGTTCTTC,CASSPGLAGASQQFF
12,.,TRBV30,once,TRBJ1-3,TGTGCCTGGAGTGTAGGTGGAAACACCATATATTTT,CAWSVGGNTIYF
15,TRBD2,TRBV7-9,few,TRBJ2-1,TGTGCCAGCAGCGTGGCCGGGACTAGTTTTAATGAGCAGTTCTTC,CASSVAGTSFNEQFF
13,.,TRBV29-1,few,TRBJ2-5,TGCAGCGCCCGATGGACACCAAGGGAGACCCAGTACTTC,CSARWTPRETQYF